The sequence of this T cell receptor (beta chain) was determined in a study of T cell responses to AZD1222 COVID-19 vaccine. General observations from the study: Reportedly, nearly half of unique spike TCRs recognized epitopes outside B.1.351/B.1.1.7 mutations. Possibly, clonal diversity was underestimated; donors were largely white British and included more females. After the peak T cell response, and only then, were repertoires sampled.

Profiling relied on immunoSEQ multiplex PCR, and the TCRdb table lists in-frame clones only, not all of them. The data hold under 200,000 clones, with around 89% observed a single time. A remark on this clone: Its antigen is not identified.

Combined were second doses at about 4 or about 12 weeks. The germline CDR1 and CDR2 sequences are ENHRY and SYGVKD. This CDR3 has 16 amino acids. V lost 4 bases and J lost 3; bases outside the gene matches: 7. This receptor was identified in an adult who received the AZD1222 COVID-19 vaccine. The chain carries TRBV10-3 and TRBJ2-2; 8 bases are a match to TRBD1. This material consisted of peripheral blood, taken 28 days after the second AZD1222 dose. CDR3 loop: CAISVRQGADTGELFF. The CDR3 DNA reads as TGTGCCATCAGTGTTCGGCAGGGGGCCGACACCGGGGAGCTGTTTTTT.